Following are 5 T cell receptor beta chains from one sample sequenced in a study of shared clonotypes between healthy human individuals. The table came from immunoSEQ multiplex PCR; TCRdb's copy has only in-frame clones and leaves some out. The sample consists of 2 million to 2.5 million clones, just over 90% of them appearing once. Sequenced sample: naive CD4+ T cells from PBMCs. Indicated subset: CD45RA+ positively selected. The receptors come from a man between 18 and 29 years old in good health. Some clones in this sample may be carry-over from other donors' samples.

V is TRBV6-5 and J is TRBJ2-3; D remains ambiguous. Germline V gene sequence: CDR1 MNHEY, CDR2 SVGAGI. This CDR3 has 15 residues. V was trimmed by 2 bases and J by 7 bases, leaving 16 bases between them. CDR3 loop: CASSYKGSPVYTQYF. As DNA, the CDR3 is TGTGCCAGCAGTTACAAGGGATCGCCGGTATATACGCAGTATTTT.

The chain carries TRBV5-8 and TRBJ1-5; D perhaps matches TRBD1 (5 bases). The CDR3 length is 13 residues. Germline V gene lookup returns CDR1 SGHTS and CDR2 YDEGEE. The V gene lost 0 bases and the J gene lost 4 bases, with 5 bases spanning the gap. This chain's CDR3 is CASSLGQNQPQHF. As DNA, the CDR3 is TGTGCCAGCAGCTTGGGACAGAATCAGCCCCAGCATTTT.

J is TRBJ2-5 and V is TRBV5-1, with a tentative D call TRBD2 (6 bases). Trimming pared 4 bases from V and 7 bases from J, leaving 14 bases between. CDR1 and CDR2 from the germline V gene are SGHRS and YFSETQ. CDR3 length equals 13 residues. This chain's CDR3 is CASSLGPEGTQYF. The CDR3 bases are TGCGCCAGCAGCCTGGGGCCGGAGGGGACCCAGTACTTC.

The chain combines TRBV7-3 with TRBJ2-1; D is possibly TRBD2 (6 bases). The CDR3 sequence is 17 residues long. Germline V CDR1 and CDR2: SGHTA, FQGTGA. The V and J ends lost 5 bases and 6 bases respectively, with 23 bases between them. CDR3 sequence: CASSQRGGLNQANEQFF. In DNA form, the CDR3 reads TGTGCCAGCAGCCAAAGAGGAGGGCTCAACCAGGCCAATGAGCAGTTCTTC.

V gene TRBV6-6 combines with J gene TRBJ2-5; 13 nucleotides align to TRBD2. Trimming took 11 bases from V and 5 from J; bases not matched to a gene: 5. This CDR3 is built from 13 residues. Germline V gene sequence: CDR1 MNHNY, CDR2 SVGAGI (reference sequence). The CDR3 is CAAGTSGTETQYF. The CDR3 DNA sequence: TGTGCCGCCGGGACTAGCGGGACCGAGACCCAGTACTTC.